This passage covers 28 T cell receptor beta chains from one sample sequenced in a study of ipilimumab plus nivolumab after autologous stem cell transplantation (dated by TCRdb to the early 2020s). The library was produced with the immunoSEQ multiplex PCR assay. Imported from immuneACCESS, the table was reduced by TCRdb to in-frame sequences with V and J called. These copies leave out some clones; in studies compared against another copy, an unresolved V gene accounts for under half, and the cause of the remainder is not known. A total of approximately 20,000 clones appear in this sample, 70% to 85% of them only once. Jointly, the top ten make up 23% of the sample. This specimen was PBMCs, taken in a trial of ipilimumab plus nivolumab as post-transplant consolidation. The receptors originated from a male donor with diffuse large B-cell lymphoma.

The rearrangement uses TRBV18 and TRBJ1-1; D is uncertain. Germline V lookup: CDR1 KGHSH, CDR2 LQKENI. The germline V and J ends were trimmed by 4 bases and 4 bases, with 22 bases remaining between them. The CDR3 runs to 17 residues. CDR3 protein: CASSRLPGGNPGTEAFF. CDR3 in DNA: TGTGCCAGCTCACGATTACCGGGAGGGAACCCAGGCACTGAAGCTTTCTTT.

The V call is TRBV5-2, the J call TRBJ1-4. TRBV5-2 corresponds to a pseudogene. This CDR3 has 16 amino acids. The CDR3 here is CASSSSRGGFFEKLFF. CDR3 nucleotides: TGTGCCAGCAGCTCCTCGCGAGGGGGGTTTTTCGAAAAACTGTTTTTT.

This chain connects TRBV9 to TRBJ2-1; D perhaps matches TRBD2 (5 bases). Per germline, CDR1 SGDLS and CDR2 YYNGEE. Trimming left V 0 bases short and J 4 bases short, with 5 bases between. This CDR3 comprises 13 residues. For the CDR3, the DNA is TGTGCCAGCAGCGTAGAGCGGTACAATGAGCAGTTCTTC. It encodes CASSVERYNEQFF.

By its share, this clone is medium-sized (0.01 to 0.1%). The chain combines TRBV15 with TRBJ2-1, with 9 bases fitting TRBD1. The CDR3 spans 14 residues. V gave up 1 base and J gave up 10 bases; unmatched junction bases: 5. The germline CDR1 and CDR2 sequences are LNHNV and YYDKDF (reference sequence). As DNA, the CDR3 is TGTGCCACCAGCAGAGGACAGGGGGGGAGAGAGCAGTTCTTC. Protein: CATSRGQGGREQFF.

The CDR3 coding sequence is TGTGCCAGCAGCTTGGCAACTAACTACGAGCAGTACTTC. Its translation: CASSLATNYEQYF. This chain uses TRBV5-4 with TRBJ2-7; D is undetermined. Trimming cost V 0 bases and J 3 bases, with 7 bases left between them. Germline lookup yields CDR1 SGHNT and CDR2 YYREEE (reference sequence). The CDR3 spans 13 residues. Complete variable domain (other parts from reference TRBV5-4 and TRBJ2-7): ETGVTQSPTHLIKTRGQQVTLRCSSQSGHNTVSWYQQALGQGPQFIFQYYREEENGRGNFPPRFSGLQFPNYSSELNVNALELDDSALYLCASSLATNYEQYFGPGTRLTVT.

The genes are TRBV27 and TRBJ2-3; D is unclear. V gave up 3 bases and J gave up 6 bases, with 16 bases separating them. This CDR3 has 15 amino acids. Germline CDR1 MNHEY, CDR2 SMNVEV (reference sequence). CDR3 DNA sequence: TGTGCCAGCAGTTTCAGGCCCGAAGATGGCGATACGCAGTATTTT. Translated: CASSFRPEDGDTQYF.

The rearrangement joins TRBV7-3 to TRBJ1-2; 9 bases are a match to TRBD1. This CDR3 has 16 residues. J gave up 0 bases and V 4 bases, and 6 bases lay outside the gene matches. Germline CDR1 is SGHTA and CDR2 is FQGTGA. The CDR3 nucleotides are TGTGCCAGCAGCTCCGGACAGGGGCGGCCTAACTATGGCTACACCTTC. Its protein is CASSSGQGRPNYGYTF.

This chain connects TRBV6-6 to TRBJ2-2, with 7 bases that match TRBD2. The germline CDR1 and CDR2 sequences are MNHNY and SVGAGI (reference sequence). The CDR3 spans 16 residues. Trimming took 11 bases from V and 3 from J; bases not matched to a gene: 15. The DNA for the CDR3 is TGTGCCGGGGCTAGCGGTCCCCCCAGGGACACCGGGGAGCTGTTTTTT. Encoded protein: CAGASGPPRDTGELFF.

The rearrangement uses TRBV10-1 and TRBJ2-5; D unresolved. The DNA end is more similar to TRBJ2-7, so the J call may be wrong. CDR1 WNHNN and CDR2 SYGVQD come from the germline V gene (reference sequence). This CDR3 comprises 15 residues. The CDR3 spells CASSESSVRLYEQYF. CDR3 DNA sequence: TGCGCCAGCAGTGAGTCGTCTGTCAGACTCTACGAGCAGTACTTC.

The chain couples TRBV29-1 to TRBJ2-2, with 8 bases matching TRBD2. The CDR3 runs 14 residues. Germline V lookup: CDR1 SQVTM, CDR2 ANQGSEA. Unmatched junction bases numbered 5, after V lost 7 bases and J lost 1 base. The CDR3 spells CSAHGGGNTGELFF. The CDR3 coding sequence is TGCAGCGCCCACGGGGGGGGGAACACCGGGGAGCTGTTTTTT.

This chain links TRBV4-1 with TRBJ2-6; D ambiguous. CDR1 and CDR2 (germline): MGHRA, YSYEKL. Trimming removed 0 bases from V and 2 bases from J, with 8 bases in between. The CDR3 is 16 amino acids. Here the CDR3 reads CASSQEGKAGANVLTF. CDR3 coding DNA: TGCGCCAGCAGCCAAGAAGGGAAAGCTGGGGCCAACGTCCTGACTTTC.

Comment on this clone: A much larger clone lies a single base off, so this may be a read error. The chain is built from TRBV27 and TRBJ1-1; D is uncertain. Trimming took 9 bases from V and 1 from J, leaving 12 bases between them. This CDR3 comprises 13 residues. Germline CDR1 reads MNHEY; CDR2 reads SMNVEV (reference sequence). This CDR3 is CASRRDENTEAFF. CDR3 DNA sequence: TGTGCCAGTAGGCGGGATGAGAACACTGAAGCTTTCTTT.

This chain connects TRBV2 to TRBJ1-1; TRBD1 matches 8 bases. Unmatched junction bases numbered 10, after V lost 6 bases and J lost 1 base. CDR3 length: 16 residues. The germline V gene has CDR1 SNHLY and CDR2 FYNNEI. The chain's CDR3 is CASSWETDRGNTEAFF. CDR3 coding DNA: TGTGCCAGCAGCTGGGAGACAGACAGGGGGAACACTGAAGCTTTCTTT.

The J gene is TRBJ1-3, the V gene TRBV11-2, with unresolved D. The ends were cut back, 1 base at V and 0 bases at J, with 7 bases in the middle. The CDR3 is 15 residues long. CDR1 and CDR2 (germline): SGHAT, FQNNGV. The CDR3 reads CASSLVSYSGNTIYF. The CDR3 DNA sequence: TGTGCCAGCAGCTTAGTCTCTTACTCTGGAAACACCATATATTTT.

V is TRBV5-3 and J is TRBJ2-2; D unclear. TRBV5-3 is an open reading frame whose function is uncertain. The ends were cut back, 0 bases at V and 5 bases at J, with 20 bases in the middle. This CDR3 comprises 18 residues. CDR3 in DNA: TGTGCCAGAAGCTTGGCGACGGGTGGGCTTCAGTATACCGGGGAGCTGTTTTTT. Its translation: CARSLATGGLQYTGELFF.

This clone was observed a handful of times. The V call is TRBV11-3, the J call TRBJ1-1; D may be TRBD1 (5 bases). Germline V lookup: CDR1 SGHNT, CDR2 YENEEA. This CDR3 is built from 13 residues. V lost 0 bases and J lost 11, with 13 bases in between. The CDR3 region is CASSLDDSKMAFF. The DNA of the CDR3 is TGTGCCAGCAGCTTAGATGACAGTAAAATGGCTTTCTTT. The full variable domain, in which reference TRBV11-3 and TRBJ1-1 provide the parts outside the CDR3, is EAGVVQSPRYKIIEKKQPVAFWCNPISGHNTLYWYLQNLGQGPELLIRYENEEAVDDSQLPKDRFSAERLKGVDSTLKIQPAELGDSAVYLCASSLDDSKMAFFGQGTRLTVV.

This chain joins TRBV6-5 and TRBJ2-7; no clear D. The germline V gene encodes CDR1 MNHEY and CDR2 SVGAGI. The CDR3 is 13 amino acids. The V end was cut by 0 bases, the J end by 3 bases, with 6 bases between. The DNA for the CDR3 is TGTGCCAGCAGTTACTCGGGCAACTACGAGCAGTACTTC. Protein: CASSYSGNYEQYF.

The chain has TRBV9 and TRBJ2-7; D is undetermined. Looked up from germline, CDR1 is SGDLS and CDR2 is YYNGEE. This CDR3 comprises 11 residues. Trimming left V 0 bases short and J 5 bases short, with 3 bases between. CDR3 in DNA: TGTGCCAGCAGCGTAGGGAACGAGCAGTACTTC. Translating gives CASSVGNEQYF.

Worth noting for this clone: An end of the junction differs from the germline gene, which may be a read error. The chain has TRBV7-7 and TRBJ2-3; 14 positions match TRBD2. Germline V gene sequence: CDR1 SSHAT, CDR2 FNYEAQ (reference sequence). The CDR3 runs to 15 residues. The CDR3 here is CASSAGTSGGNTQYF. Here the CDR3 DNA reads TGTGCTAGCAGCGCCGGGACTAGCGGGGGAAATACGCAGTATTTT.

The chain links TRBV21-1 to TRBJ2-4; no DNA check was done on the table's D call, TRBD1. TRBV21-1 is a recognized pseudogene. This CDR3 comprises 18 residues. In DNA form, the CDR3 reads TGTGCCAGCAGCAAAGGATGGTCCAGTTGTTTACCCAAAAACATTCAGTACTTC. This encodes CASSKGWSSCLPKNIQYF.

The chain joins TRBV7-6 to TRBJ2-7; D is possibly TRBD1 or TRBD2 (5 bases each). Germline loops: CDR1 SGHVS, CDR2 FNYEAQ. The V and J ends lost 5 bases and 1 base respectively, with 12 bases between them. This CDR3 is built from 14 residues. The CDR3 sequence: CASSPRDGSYEQYF. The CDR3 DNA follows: TGTGCCAGCAGCCCCCGGGACGGGTCCTACGAGCAGTACTTC.

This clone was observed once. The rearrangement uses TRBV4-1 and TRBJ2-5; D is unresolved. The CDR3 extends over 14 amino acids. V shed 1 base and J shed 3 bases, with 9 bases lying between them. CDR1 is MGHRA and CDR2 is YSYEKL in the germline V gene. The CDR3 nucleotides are TGCGCCAGCAGCCAAGTAAGCCTAGAAGAGACCCAGTACTTC. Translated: CASSQVSLEETQYF.

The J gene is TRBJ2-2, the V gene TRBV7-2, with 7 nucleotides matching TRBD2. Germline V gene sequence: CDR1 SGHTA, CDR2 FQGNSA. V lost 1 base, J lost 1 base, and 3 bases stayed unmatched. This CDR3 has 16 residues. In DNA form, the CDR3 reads TGTGCCAGCAGCTTAGAAGGCGGGAGGAACACCGGGGAGCTGTTTTTT. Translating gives CASSLEGGRNTGELFF.

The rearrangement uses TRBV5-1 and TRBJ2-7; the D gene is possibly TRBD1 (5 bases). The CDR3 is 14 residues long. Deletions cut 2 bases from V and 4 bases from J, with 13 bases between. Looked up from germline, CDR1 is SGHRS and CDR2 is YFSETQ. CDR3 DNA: TGCGCCAGCAGCTTACAGGCGTCCCAGTACGAGCAGTACTTC. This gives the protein CASSLQASQYEQYF.

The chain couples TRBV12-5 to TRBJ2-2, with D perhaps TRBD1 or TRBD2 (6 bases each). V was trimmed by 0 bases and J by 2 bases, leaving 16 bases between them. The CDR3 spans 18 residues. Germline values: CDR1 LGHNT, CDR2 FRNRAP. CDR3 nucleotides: TGTGCTAGTGGTTTGGTTCCGGGGGCAATCATTAACACCGGGGAGCTGTTTTTT. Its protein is CASGLVPGAIINTGELFF.

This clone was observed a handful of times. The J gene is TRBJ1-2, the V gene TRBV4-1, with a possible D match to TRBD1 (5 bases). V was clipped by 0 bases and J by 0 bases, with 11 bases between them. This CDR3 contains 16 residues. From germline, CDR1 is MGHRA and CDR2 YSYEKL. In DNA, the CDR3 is TGCGCCAGCAGCCAAGATCGAGGGACGGCTAACTATGGCTACACCTTC. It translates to CASSQDRGTANYGYTF.

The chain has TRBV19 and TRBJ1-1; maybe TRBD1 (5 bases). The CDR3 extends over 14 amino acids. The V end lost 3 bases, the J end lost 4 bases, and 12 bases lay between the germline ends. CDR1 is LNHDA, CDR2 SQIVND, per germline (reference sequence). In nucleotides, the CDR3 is TGTGCCAGTAGTATGTCAGGGTTGAGCACTGAAGCTTTCTTT. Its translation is CASSMSGLSTEAFF. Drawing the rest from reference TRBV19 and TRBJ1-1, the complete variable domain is DGGITQSPKYLFRKEGQNVTLSCEQNLNHDAMYWYRQDPGQGLRLIYYSQIVNDFQKGDIAEGYSVSREKKESFPLTVTSAQKNPTAFYLCASSMSGLSTEAFFGQGTRLTVV.

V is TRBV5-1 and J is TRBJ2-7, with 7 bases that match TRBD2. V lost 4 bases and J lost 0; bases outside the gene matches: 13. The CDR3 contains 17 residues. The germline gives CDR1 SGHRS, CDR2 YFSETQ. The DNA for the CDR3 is TGCGCCAGCAGCCGGGGGGTCTCGGGTACACACTCCTACGAGCAGTACTTC. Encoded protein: CASSRGVSGTHSYEQYF.